These 11 T cell receptor beta chains came from one sample sequenced in a study of Ad26.COV2.S vaccination and SARS-CoV-2 variants. TCRdb's copy holds only in-frame clones and misses some; the assay was immunoSEQ multiplex PCR. The sample contains 350,000 to 450,000 clones, about nine tenths of which appear only once. Treatment meaning: some 20 received Ad26.COV2.S at low or high dose, single or two shots; five or six received placebo; per-sample allocation not given. Samples came from day 63 after the first vaccine or placebo injection. The sequenced sample was peripheral blood, obtained in a trial of Ad26.COV2.S vaccine versus placebo. Receptors were obtained from a person aged 18-60 years who received the Ad26.COV2.S COVID-19 vaccine or a placebo.

The gene calls are TRBV5-6 and TRBJ1-4; unclear D gene. Per germline, CDR1 SGHDT and CDR2 YYEEEE. The CDR3 sequence is 12 residues long. Trimming took off 2 bases at V and 13 bases at J, with 12 bases between the two ends. The CDR3 loop is CASSFLGRALFF. CDR3 in DNA: TGTGCCAGCAGCTTTTTGGGGAGGGCACTGTTTTTT. The variable domain in full, with the rest retrieved from reference TRBV5-6 and TRBJ1-4, is DAGVTQSPTHLIKTRGQQVTLRCSPKSGHDTVSWYQQALGQGPQFIFQYYEEEERQRGNFPDRFSGHQFPNYSSELNVNALLLGDSALYLCASSFLGRALFFGSGTQLSVL.

The count of this clone is one. The chain couples TRBV27 to TRBJ2-1, with 13 bases lining up with TRBD2. Germline loops: CDR1 MNHEY, CDR2 SMNVEV (reference sequence). The CDR3 is 18 amino acids. V lost 5 bases, J lost 5 bases, and 12 bases stayed unmatched. The CDR3 spells CASSIRVRTSGGNNEQFF. The CDR3 bases are TGTGCCAGCAGTATACGGGTCCGGACTAGCGGGGGAAACAATGAGCAGTTCTTC.

The rearrangement links TRBV9 to TRBJ1-2, with 8 bases identical to TRBD1. This CDR3 has 12 amino acids. Germline V gene lookup returns CDR1 SGDLS and CDR2 YYNGEE. V lost 6 bases, J lost 5 bases, and 3 bases stayed unmatched. DNA of the CDR3: TGTGCCAGCACCAGGACAGGGTATGGCTACACCTTC. Protein: CASTRTGYGYTF. Variable domain in full (rest from reference TRBV9 and TRBJ1-2): DSGVTQTPKHLITATGQRVTLRCSPRSGDLSVYWYQQSLDQGLQFLIQYYNGEERAKGNILERFSAQQFPDLHSELNLSSLELGDSALYFCASTRTGYGYTFGSGTRLTVV.

V usage is TRBV12-3 or TRBV12-4 and J usage is TRBJ1-2; D is perhaps TRBD1 (5 bases). The V end lost 3 bases, the J end lost 4 bases, and 9 bases lay between the germline ends. The CDR3 totals 13 residues. The CDR3 DNA sequence: TGTGCCAGCAGTTTGTCAGGGCCCTATGGCTACACCTTC. It yields the protein CASSLSGPYGYTF.

This chain connects TRBV4-1 to TRBJ2-1, with 8 bases fitting TRBD2. The germline V gene encodes CDR1 MGHRA and CDR2 YSYEKL. This CDR3 has 14 residues. The V segment lost 5 bases and the J segment 7 bases; nucleotides outside the gene matches: 7. CDR3 coding DNA: TGCGCCAGCAGCGTACCGGGGGGGCTAAATGAGCAGTTCTTC. Protein product: CASSVPGGLNEQFF.

The chain employs TRBV27 and TRBJ2-3; D may correspond to TRBD1 or TRBD2 (5 bases each). Germline V gives CDR1 MNHEY, CDR2 SMNVEV (reference sequence). V lost 4 bases to trimming and J lost 7 bases, with 24 bases between them. This CDR3 has 17 residues. CDR3: CASSSKGTLPVYHTQYF. The CDR3 DNA is TGTGCCAGCAGTTCCAAAGGGACCCTCCCGGTATACCATACGCAGTATTTT.

The V call is TRBV19, the J call TRBJ2-3, with TRBD2 matching over 7 bases. Germline lookup yields CDR1 LNHDA and CDR2 SQIVND (reference sequence). The length of the CDR3 is 16 residues. V gave up 5 bases and J gave up 3 bases; unmatched junction bases: 11. The CDR3: CASSPGSGPGTDTQYF. In DNA form, the CDR3 reads TGTGCCAGTAGTCCGGGTAGCGGGCCGGGTACAGATACGCAGTATTTT.

The rearrangement joins TRBV27 to TRBJ1-2; 11 bases match TRBD1. The CDR3 consists of 14 residues. The junction had 1 base not matched to a gene; V was cut back by 3 bases and J by 4 bases. Germline V gene sequence: CDR1 MNHEY, CDR2 SMNVEV (reference sequence). The CDR3 sequence is CASSLGQGGYGYTF. For the CDR3, the DNA is TGTGCCAGCAGTTTGGGACAGGGGGGCTATGGCTACACCTTC.

This clone was recorded only once. J is TRBJ2-3 and V is TRBV30, with 8 bases lining up with TRBD2. Germline assignment: CDR1 GTSNPN and CDR2 SVGIG (reference sequence). The CDR3 is 12 amino acids. V lost 5 bases, J lost 10 bases, and 8 bases stayed unmatched. The CDR3 loop is CAWSREAGAQYF. The CDR3, as DNA: TGTGCCTGGTCCCGAGAAGCGGGGGCGCAGTATTTT.

The chain recombines TRBV5-6 with TRBJ1-1; D remains ambiguous. V was cut by 0 bases and J by 1 base, with 19 bases left in between. The CDR3 loop spans 18 amino acids. Germline CDR1 SGHDT, CDR2 YYEEEE. The CDR3 reads CASSLVISLGLRNTEAFF. The CDR3 DNA reads TGTGCCAGCAGCTTGGTCATATCGCTCGGACTTCGGAACACTGAAGCTTTCTTT.

The rearrangement links TRBV19 to TRBJ1-5; D is uncertain. Between the trimmed V and J ends, which lost 6 bases and 4 bases, there was a span of 22 bases. This CDR3 has 17 residues. CDR1 and CDR2 from the germline V gene are LNHDA and SQIVND (reference sequence). In nucleotides, the CDR3 is TGTGCCAGTAGGAACTTTTTGGCCGGAACAACAAATCAGCCCCAGCATTTT. It codes for CASRNFLAGTTNQPQHF.